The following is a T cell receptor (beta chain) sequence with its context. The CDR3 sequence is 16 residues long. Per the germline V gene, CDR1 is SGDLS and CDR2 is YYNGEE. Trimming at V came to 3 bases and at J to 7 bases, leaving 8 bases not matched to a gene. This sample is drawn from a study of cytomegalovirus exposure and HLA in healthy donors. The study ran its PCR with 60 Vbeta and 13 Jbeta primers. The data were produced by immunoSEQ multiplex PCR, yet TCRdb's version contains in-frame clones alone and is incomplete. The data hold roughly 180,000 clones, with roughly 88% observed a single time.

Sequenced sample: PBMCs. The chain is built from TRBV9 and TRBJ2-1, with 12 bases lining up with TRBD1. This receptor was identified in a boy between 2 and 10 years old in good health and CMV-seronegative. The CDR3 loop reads CASSAAGTGGGNEQFF. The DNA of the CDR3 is TGTGCCAGCAGCGCCGCCGGGACAGGGGGCGGGAATGAGCAGTTCTTC.